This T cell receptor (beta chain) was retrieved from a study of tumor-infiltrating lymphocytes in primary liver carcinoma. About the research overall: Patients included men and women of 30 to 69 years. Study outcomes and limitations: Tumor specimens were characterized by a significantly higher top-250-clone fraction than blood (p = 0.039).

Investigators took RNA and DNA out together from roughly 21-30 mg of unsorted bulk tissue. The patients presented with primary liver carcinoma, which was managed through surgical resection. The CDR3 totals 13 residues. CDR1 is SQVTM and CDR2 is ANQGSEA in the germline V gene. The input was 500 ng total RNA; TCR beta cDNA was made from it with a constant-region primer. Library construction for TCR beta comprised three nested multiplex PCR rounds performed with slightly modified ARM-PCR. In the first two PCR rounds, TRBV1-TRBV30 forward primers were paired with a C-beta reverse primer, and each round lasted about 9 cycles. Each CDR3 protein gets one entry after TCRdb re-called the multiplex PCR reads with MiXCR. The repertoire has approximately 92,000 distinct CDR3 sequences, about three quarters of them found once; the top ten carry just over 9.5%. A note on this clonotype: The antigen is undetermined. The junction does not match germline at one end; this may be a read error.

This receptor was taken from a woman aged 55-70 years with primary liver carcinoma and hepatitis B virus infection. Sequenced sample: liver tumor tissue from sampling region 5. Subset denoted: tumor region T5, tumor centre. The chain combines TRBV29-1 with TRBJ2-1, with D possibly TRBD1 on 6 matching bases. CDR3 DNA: TGCAGCGTTGACGCTACAGGGCGGAATGGGCAGTTCTTC. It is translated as CSVDATGRNGQFF.